This T cell receptor beta chain is drawn from a study of T-cell reconstitution after alpha-beta-depleted transplantation in children. This clonotype occurred many times. No antigen is known for it. This sample's TCRbeta library carried unique molecular identifier barcodes. One entry per CDR3 protein results from TCRdb running MiXCR on the PCR reads. The table lists about 100,000 distinct CDR3 sequences, approximately 6% of them singletons. Overall study findings and caveats: The origin of high day-60 TCRbeta diversity in some patients lay in surviving recipient T cells and thymic progenitors. Expanded clones from the graft, numbering several hundred, reportedly supplied alpha-beta T cells about two months after transplant. Diversity and T-cell counts at one year after transplant derived mostly from new T cells.

The source of this sequence is a female patient aged 2-9 years who had a stem cell transplant for Fanconi anemia, so the T cells may come from the graft donor. The sample consisted of PBMCs, mostly from graft donor cells, taken 60 days after TCRalphabeta/CD19-depleted stem cell transplant.

CDR3 in DNA: TGCGCCAGCAGCTTCGTGGGCGATGGGGGCTACACCTTC. Translation: CASSFVGDGGYTF. The rearrangement links TRBV5-1 to TRBJ1-2; D is undetermined. The CDR3 contains 13 residues. Trimming took off 2 bases at V and 8 bases at J, with 13 bases between the two ends. Germline V gene sequence: CDR1 SGHRS, CDR2 YFSETQ.